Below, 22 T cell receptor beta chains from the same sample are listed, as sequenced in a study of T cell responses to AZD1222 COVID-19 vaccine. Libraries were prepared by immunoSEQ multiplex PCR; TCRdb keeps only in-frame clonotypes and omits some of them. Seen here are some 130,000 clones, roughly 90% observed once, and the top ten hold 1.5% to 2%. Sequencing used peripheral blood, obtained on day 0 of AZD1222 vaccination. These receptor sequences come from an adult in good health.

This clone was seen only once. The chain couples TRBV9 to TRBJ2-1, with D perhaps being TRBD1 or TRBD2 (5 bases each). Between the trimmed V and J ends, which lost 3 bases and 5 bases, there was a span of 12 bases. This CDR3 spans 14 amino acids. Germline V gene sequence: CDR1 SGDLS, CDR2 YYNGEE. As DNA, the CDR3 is TGTGCCAGCAGCGGAGGGGACGGAGACAATGAGCAGTTCTTC. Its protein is CASSGGDGDNEQFF.

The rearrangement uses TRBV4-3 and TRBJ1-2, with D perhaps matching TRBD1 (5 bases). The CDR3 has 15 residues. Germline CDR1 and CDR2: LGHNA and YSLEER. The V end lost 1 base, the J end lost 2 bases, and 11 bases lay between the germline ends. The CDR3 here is CASSQAPGPNYGYTF. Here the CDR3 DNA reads TGCGCCAGCAGCCAAGCCCCGGGACCCAACTATGGCTACACCTTC.

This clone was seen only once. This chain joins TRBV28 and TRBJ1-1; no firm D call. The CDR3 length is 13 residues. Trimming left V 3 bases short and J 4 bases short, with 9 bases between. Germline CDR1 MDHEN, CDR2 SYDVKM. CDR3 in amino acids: CASSLRLATEAFF. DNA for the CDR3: TGTGCCAGCAGTTTGCGACTGGCCACTGAAGCTTTCTTT.

The DNA of the CDR3 is TGTGCCAGTAGTATCCTCACAGGGGATGGAGAGACCCAGTACTTC. Amino acid sequence: CASSILTGDGETQYF. The V call is TRBV19, the J call TRBJ2-5, with 7 bases lining up with TRBD1. The CDR3 loop spans 15 amino acids. V lost 3 bases and J lost 4; bases outside the gene matches: 8. Looked up from germline, CDR1 is LNHDA and CDR2 is SQIVND (reference sequence).

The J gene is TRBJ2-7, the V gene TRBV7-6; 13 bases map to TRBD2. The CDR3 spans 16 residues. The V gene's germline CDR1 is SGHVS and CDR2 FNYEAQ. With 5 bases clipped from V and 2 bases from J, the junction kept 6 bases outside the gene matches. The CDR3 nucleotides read TGTGCCAGCAGCCTCTTACTAGCGGGAGGGCCCTACGAGCAGTACTTC. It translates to CASSLLLAGGPYEQYF.

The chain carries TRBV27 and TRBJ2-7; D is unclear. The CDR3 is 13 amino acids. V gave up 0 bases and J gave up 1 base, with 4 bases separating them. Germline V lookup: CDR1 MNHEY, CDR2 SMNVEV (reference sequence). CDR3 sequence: CASSLSMSYEQYF. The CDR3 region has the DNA TGTGCCAGCAGTTTATCGATGTCCTACGAGCAGTACTTC.

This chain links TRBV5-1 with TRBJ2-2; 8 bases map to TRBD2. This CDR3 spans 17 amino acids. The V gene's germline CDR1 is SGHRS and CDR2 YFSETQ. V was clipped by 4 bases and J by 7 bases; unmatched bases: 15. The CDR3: CASSPPERERSGGELFF. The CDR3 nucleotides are TGCGCCAGCAGCCCTCCAGAGCGGGAGCGCAGTGGCGGGGAGCTGTTTTTT.

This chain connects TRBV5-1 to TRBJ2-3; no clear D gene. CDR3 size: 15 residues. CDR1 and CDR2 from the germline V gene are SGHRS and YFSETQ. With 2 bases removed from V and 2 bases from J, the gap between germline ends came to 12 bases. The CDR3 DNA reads TGCGCCAGCAGCTTTGAGAAACCCACCACAGATACGCAGTATTTT. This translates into CASSFEKPTTDTQYF.

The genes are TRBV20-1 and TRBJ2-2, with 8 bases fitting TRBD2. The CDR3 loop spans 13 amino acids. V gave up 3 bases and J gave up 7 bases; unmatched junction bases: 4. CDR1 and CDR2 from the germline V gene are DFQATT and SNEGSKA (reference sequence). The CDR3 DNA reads TGCAGTGCTAGTGGTCTAGCGGGCGGGGAGCTGTTTTTT. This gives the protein CSASGLAGGELFF.

The CDR3 loop is CASTDRPTEAFF. CDR3 DNA sequence: TGCGCCAGCACCGACAGGCCAACTGAAGCTTTCTTT. This chain links TRBV10-2 with TRBJ1-1; D possibly corresponds to TRBD1 (6 bases). The V gene lost 7 bases and the J gene lost 5 bases, with 11 bases spanning the gap. Germline CDR1 and CDR2: WSHSY and SAAADI. The CDR3 extends over 12 amino acids.

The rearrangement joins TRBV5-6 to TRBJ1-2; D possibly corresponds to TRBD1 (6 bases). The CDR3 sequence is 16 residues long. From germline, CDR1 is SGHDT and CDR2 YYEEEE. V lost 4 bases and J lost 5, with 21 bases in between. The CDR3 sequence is CASSRRGDLDPYGYTF. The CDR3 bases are TGTGCCAGCAGCAGGAGGGGGGACTTAGATCCTTATGGCTACACCTTC.

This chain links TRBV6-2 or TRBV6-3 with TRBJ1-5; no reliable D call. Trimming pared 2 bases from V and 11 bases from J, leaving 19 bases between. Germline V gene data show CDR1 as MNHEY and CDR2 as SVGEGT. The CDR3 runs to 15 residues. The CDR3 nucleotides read TGTGCCAGCAGTTACCTGGACCAAGGAAGGGTCGCCCAGCATTTT. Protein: CASSYLDQGRVAQHF.

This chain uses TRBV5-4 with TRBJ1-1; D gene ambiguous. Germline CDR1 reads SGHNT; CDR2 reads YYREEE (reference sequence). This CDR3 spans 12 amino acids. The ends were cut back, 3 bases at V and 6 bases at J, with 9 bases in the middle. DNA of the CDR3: TGTGCCAGCAGCTCCGGACCCCCTGAAGCTTTCTTT. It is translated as CASSSGPPEAFF.

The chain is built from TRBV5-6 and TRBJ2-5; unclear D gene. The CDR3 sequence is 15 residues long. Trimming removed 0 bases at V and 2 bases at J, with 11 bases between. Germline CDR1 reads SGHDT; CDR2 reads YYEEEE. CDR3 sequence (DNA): TGTGCCAGCAGCTTGGTAGGGAACACTCAAGAGACCCAGTACTTC. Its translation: CASSLVGNTQETQYF.

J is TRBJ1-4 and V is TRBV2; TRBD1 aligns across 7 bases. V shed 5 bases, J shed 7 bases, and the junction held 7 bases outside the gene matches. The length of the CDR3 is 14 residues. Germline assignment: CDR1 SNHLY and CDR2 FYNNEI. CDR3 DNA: TGTGCCAGCAGTATGGGACAGTATCTTGAAAAACTGTTTTTT. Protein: CASSMGQYLEKLFF.

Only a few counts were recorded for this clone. The CDR3 reads CASSQVLASRMGTDTQYF. Written as DNA, the CDR3 is TGTGCCAGCAGCCAAGTGCTAGCTAGTAGGATGGGCACAGATACGCAGTATTTT. This chain joins TRBV3-1 (or the pseudogene TRBV3-2) and TRBJ2-3, with a possible D match to TRBD2 (5 bases). Germline assignment: CDR1 LGHDT and CDR2 YNNKEL (reference sequence). V dropped 1 base and J dropped 1 base, with 18 bases sitting between them. CDR3 length: 18 residues.

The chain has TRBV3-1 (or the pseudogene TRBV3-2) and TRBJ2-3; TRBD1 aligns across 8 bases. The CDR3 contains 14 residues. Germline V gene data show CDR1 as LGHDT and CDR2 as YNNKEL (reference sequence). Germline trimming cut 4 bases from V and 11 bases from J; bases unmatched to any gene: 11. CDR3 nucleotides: TGTGCCAGCAGCCGAGGGACAGGCCCCTTTGGGCAGTATTTT. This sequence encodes CASSRGTGPFGQYF.

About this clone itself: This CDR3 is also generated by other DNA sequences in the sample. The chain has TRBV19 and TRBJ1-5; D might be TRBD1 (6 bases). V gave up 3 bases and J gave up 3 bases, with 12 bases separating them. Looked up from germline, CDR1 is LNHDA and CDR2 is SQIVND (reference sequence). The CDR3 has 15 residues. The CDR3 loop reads CASSIKGEYNQPQHF. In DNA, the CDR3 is TGTGCCAGTAGTATTAAGGGGGAATACAATCAGCCCCAGCATTTT.

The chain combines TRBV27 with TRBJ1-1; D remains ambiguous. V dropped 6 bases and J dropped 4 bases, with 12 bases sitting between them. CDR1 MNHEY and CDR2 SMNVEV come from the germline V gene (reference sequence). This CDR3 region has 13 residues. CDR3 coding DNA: TGTGCCAGCAGCCCGGAGCTGAGCACTGAAGCTTTCTTT. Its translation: CASSPELSTEAFF.

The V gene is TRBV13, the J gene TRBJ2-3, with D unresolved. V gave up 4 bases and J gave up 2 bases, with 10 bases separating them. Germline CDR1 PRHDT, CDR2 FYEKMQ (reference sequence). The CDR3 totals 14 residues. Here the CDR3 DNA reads TGTGCCAGCAGCTCGCGGCCTCTCACAGATACGCAGTATTTT. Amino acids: CASSSRPLTDTQYF.

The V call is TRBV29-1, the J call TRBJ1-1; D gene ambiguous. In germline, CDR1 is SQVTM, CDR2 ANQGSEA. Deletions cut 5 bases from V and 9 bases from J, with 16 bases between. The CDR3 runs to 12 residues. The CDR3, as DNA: TGCAGCGTTCAAGCGGTCGAGGGAAAAGCTTTCTTT. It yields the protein CSVQAVEGKAFF.

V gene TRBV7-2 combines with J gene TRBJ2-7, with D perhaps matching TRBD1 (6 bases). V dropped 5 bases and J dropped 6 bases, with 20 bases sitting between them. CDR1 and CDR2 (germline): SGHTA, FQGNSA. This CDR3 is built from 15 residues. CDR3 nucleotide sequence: TGTGCCAGCAGCACGGGACAACCGGGACACCCCGAGCAGTACTTC. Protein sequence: CASSTGQPGHPEQYF.